What follows are 11 T cell receptor beta chains derived from one specimen sequenced in a study of blood T cell repertoires in COVID-19. This table comes from immunoSEQ multiplex PCR, and its TCRdb copy is limited to in-frame clones, with some not included. Counted here are over 150,000 clones, approximately 88% occurring once; the ten biggest clones make up about 7%. The sequenced sample consisted of peripheral blood. These receptors all stem from a woman in her 40s with COVID-19, enrolled during active disease.

This clone was observed a single time. The V call is TRBV25-1, the J call TRBJ2-7; D might be TRBD1 (6 bases). V lost 5 bases to trimming and J lost 7 bases, with 24 bases between them. Germline V gene lookup returns CDR1 MGHDK and CDR2 SYGVNS. CDR3 size: 16 residues. The CDR3 DNA follows: TGTGCCAGCAGTCACAGGGTTTTGGGGCGAACCGAGGAGCAGTACTTC. This encodes CASSHRVLGRTEEQYF.

This clone was seen a few times. This chain connects TRBV7-6 to TRBJ1-2; 8 nucleotides line up with TRBD1. The CDR3 consists of 13 residues. Germline V gene sequence: CDR1 SGHVS, CDR2 FNYEAQ. The ends lost 4 bases at V and 6 bases at J; junction bases unmatched: 4. The CDR3 sequence is CASSSGQGDGYTF. Here the CDR3 DNA reads TGTGCCAGCAGCTCAGGACAGGGTGATGGCTACACCTTC.

CDR3 sequence reads: CASSHPGLAYNEQFF. DNA of the CDR3: TGTGCCAGCAGCCACCCGGGACTAGCCTACAATGAGCAGTTCTTC. This chain links TRBV4-2 with TRBJ2-1; 8 bases are a match to TRBD2. The V and J ends lost 3 bases and 2 bases, in that order; junction bases with no gene match: 3. This CDR3 spans 15 amino acids. Germline-derived CDR1 and CDR2 are LGHNA and YNFKEQ.

J is TRBJ1-1 and V is TRBV20-1; the D is unclear. Germline assignment: CDR1 DFQATT and CDR2 SNEGSKA (reference sequence). V lost 1 base to trimming and J lost 8 bases, with 8 bases between them. The CDR3 totals 11 residues. The CDR3 reads CSARGQREAFF. The CDR3 coding sequence is TGCAGTGCTAGAGGACAACGGGAAGCTTTCTTT.

The sample holds a few counts of this clone. This chain joins TRBV9 and TRBJ1-6, with 10 bases fitting TRBD1. With 4 bases clipped from V and 10 bases from J, the junction kept 8 bases outside the gene matches. The CDR3 runs 15 residues. CDR1 is SGDLS, CDR2 YYNGEE, per germline. The CDR3 sequence: CASSNRTGGRSPLHF. CDR3 DNA sequence: TGTGCCAGCAGCAACCGGACAGGGGGAAGGTCACCCCTCCACTTT.

The rearrangement uses TRBV3-1 (or the pseudogene TRBV3-2) and TRBJ1-5; 8 bases map to TRBD1. The CDR3 totals 13 residues. Trimming at V came to 5 bases and at J to 4 bases, leaving 1 base not matched to a gene. The germline V gene has CDR1 LGHDT and CDR2 YNNKEL (reference sequence). The CDR3 here is CASSDRGNQPQHF. In nucleotides, the CDR3 is TGTGCCAGCAGCGACAGGGGTAATCAGCCCCAGCATTTT.

The chain is built from TRBV27 and TRBJ2-2; 12 bases match TRBD2. The germline V gene encodes CDR1 MNHEY and CDR2 SMNVEV (reference sequence). The V segment lost 6 bases and the J segment 5 bases; nucleotides outside the gene matches: 7. This CDR3 contains 16 residues. This chain's CDR3 is CASRSGLAGWTGELFF. CDR3 coding DNA: TGTGCCAGCAGATCCGGACTAGCGGGATGGACCGGGGAGCTGTTTTTT.

This rearrangement joins TRBV15 to TRBJ2-1; a weak D match, TRBD2 (6 bases). This CDR3 is 17 amino acids long. Germline assignment: CDR1 LNHNV and CDR2 YYDKDF (reference sequence). V was shortened by 0 bases and J by 2 bases, with 14 bases between the two germline ends. CDR3: CATSRDRGSGPYNEQFF. The DNA for the CDR3 is TGTGCCACCAGCAGAGATCGGGGTAGCGGACCCTACAATGAGCAGTTCTTC.

This chain uses TRBV4-1 with TRBJ2-4, with a possible D match to TRBD1 (5 bases). V was shortened by 2 bases and J by 0 bases, with 8 bases between the two germline ends. The CDR3 extends over 15 amino acids. Germline V lookup: CDR1 MGHRA, CDR2 YSYEKL. The DNA of the CDR3 is TGCGCCAGCAGCCAAAGGGGCCTAGCCAAAAACATTCAGTACTTC. Amino acid sequence: CASSQRGLAKNIQYF.

The chain couples TRBV30 to TRBJ1-2; maybe TRBD1 (6 bases). V gave up 5 bases and J gave up 4 bases, with 23 bases separating them. The CDR3 spans 16 residues. Per germline, CDR1 GTSNPN and CDR2 SVGIG (reference sequence). The CDR3: CAWLIKGEFPFYGYTF. In DNA, the CDR3 is TGTGCCTGGTTAATTAAGGGGGAGTTCCCTTTCTATGGCTACACCTTC.

The CDR3 DNA reads TGTGCCAGCAGTGACAGGTTCACCTCCTACGAGCAGTACTTC. As protein: CASSDRFTSYEQYF. The chain has TRBV27 and TRBJ2-7, with D perhaps matching TRBD1 (6 bases). This CDR3 spans 14 amino acids. CDR1 is MNHEY, CDR2 SMNVEV, per germline (reference sequence). V lost 5 bases to trimming and J lost 0 bases, with 11 bases between them.